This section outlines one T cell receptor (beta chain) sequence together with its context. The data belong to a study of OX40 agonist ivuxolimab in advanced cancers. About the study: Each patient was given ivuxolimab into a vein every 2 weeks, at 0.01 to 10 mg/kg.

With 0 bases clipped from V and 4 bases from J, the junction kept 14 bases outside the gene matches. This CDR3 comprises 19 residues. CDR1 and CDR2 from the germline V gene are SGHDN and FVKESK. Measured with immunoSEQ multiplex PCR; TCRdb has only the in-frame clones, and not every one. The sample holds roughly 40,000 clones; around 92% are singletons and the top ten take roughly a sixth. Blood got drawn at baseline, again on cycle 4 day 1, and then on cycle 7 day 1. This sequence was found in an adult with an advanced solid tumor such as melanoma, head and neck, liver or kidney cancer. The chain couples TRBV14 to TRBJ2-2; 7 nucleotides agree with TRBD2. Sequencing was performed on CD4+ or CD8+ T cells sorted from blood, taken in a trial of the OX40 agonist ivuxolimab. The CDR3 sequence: CASSQEPFGGRGVTGELFF. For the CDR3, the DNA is TGTGCCAGCAGCCAAGAACCTTTTGGCGGGAGAGGGGTCACCGGGGAGCTGTTTTTT. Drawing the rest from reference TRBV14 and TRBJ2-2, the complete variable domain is EAGVTQFPSHSVIEKGQTVTLRCDPISGHDNLYWYRRVMGKEIKFLLHFVKESKQDESGMPNNRFLAERTGGTYSTLKVQPAELEDSGVYFCASSQEPFGGRGVTGELFFGEGSRLTVL.